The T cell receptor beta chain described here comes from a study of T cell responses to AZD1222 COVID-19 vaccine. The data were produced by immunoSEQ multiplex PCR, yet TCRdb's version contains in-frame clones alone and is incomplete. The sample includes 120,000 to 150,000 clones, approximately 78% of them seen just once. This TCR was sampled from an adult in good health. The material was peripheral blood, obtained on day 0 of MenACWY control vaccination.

This CDR3 reads CASSGQGTSGVTGANVLTF. Written as DNA, the CDR3 is TGTGCCAGCAGCGGACAAGGGACTAGCGGGGTTACCGGGGCCAACGTCCTGACTTTC. The chain employs TRBV9 and TRBJ2-6; TRBD2 matches 13 bases. After removal of 3 bases from V and 4 bases from J, the junction contained 10 bases not matched to a gene. This CDR3 region has 19 residues. In germline, CDR1 is SGDLS, CDR2 YYNGEE.